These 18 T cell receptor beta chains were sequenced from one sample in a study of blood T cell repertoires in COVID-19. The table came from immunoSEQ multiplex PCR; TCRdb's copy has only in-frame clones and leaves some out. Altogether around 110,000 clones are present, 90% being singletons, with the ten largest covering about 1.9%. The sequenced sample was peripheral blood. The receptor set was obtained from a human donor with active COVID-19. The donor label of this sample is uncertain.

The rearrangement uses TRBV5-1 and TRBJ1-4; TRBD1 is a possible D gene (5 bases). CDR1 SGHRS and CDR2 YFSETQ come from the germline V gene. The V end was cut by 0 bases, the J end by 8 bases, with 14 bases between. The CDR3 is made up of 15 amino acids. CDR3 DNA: TGCGCCAGCAGCTTGGGTCCGGGGGAGAGGGAAAAACTGTTTTTT. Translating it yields CASSLGPGEREKLFF. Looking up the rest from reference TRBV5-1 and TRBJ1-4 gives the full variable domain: KAGVTQTPRYLIKTRGQQVTLSCSPISGHRSVSWYQQTPGQGLQFLFEYFSETQRNKGNFPGRFSGRQFSNSRSEMNVSTLELGDSALYLCASSLGPGEREKLFFGSGTQLSVL.

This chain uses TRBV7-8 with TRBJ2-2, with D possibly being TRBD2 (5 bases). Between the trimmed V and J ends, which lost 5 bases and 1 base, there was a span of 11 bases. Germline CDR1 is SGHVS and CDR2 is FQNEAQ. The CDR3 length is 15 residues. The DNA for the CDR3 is TGTGCCAGCAGCCAATTCCGGGAGAACACCGGGGAGCTGTTTTTT. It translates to CASSQFRENTGELFF.

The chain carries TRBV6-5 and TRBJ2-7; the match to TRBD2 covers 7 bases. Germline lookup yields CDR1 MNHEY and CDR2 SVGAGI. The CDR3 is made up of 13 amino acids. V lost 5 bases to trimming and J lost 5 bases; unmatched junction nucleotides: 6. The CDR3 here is CASSSGIPHEQYF. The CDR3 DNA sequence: TGTGCCAGCAGTAGCGGGATTCCGCACGAGCAGTACTTC.

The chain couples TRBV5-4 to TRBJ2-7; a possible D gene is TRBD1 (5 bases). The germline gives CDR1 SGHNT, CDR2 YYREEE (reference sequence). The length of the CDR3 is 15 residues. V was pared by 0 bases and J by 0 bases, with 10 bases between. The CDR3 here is CASSLGPGSSYEQYF. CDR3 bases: TGTGCCAGCAGCTTGGGACCAGGGTCCTCCTACGAGCAGTACTTC.

CDR3 amino acids: CASSTGGLEPQHF. The DNA of the CDR3 is TGTGCCAGCTCCACTGGAGGGTTGGAGCCCCAGCATTTT. This chain links TRBV18 with TRBJ1-5; no reliable D call. Germline assignment: CDR1 KGHSH and CDR2 LQKENI. The CDR3 has 13 residues. Trimming cost V 6 bases and J 8 bases, with 14 bases left between them.

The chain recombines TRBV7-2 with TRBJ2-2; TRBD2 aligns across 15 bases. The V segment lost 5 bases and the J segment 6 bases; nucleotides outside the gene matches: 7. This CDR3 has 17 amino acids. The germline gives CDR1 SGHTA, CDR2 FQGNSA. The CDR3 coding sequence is TGTGCCAGCAGCGAGGGACTAGCGGGGGGAGGGGCCGGGGAGCTGTTTTTT. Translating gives CASSEGLAGGGAGELFF.

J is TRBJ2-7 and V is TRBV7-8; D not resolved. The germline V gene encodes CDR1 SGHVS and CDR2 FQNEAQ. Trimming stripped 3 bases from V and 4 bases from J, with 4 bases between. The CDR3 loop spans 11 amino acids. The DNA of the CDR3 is TGTGCCAGCAGCTTCAAATACGAGCAGTACTTC. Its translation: CASSFKYEQYF.

The CDR3 DNA is TGTGCCAGTAGTACCCACAGTACCAATCAGCCCCAGCATTTT. Translated: CASSTHSTNQPQHF. This chain joins TRBV19 and TRBJ1-5; D unresolved. V was pared by 4 bases and J by 3 bases, with 10 bases between. Germline V lookup: CDR1 LNHDA, CDR2 SQIVND (reference sequence). The CDR3 is 14 amino acids.

The CDR3 region has the DNA TGTGCCAGCAGTACCCTTACGGACAGGAATTCACCCCTCCACTTT. This sequence encodes CASSTLTDRNSPLHF. The chain combines TRBV28 with TRBJ1-6; TRBD1 agrees at 7 bases. This CDR3 is 15 amino acids long. V lost 5 bases to trimming and J lost 7 bases; unmatched junction nucleotides: 8. Germline CDR1 is MDHEN and CDR2 is SYDVKM.

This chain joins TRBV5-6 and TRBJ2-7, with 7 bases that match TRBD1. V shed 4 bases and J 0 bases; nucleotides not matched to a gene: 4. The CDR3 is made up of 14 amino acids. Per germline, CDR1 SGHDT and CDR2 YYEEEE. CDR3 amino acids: CASSRNRGSYEQYF. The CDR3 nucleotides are TGTGCCAGCAGCCGAAACAGGGGCTCCTACGAGCAGTACTTC.

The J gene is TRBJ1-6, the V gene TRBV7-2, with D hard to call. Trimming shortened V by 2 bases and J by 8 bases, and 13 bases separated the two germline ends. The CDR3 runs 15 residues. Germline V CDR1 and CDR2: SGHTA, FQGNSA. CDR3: CASSLFSFWDSPLHF. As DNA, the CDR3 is TGTGCCAGCAGCTTATTTAGCTTCTGGGATTCACCCCTCCACTTT.

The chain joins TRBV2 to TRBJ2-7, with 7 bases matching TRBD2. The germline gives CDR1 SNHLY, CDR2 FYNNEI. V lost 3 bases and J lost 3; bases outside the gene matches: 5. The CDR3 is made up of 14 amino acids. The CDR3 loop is CASSEQGDYYEQYF. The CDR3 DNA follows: TGTGCCAGCAGTGAGCAAGGGGACTACTACGAGCAGTACTTC. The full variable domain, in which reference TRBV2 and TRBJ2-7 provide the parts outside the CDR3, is EPEVTQTPSHQVTQMGQEVILRCVPISNHLYFYWYRQILGQKVEFLVSFYNNEISEKSEIFDDQFSVERPDGSNFTLKIRSTKLEDSAMYFCASSEQGDYYEQYFGPGTRLTVT.

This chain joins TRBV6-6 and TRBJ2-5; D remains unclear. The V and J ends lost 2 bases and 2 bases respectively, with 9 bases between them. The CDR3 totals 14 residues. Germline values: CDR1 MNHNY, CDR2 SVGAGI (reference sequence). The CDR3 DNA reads TGTGCCAGCAGTTACAGTCAGTTTCAAGAGACCCAGTACTTC. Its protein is CASSYSQFQETQYF.

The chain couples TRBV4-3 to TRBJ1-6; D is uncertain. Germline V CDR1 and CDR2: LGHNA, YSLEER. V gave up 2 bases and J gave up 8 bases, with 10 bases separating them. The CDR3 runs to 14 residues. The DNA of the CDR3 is TGCGCCAGCAGCCAACTAGCCTACGATTCACCCCTCCACTTT. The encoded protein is CASSQLAYDSPLHF.

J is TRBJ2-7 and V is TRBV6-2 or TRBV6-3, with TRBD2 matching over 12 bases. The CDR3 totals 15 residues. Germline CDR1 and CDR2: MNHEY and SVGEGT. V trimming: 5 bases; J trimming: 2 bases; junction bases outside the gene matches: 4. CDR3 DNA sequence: TGTGCCAGCAGTGATGGACTAGCGGGAACCTACGAGCAGTACTTC. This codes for CASSDGLAGTYEQYF.

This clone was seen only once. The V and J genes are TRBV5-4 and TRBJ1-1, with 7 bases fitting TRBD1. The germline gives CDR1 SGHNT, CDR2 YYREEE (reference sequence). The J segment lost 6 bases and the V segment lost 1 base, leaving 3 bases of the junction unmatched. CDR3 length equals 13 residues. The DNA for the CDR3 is TGTGCCAGCAGCTTGACCGGGACAGCTGAAGCTTTCTTT. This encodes CASSLTGTAEAFF.

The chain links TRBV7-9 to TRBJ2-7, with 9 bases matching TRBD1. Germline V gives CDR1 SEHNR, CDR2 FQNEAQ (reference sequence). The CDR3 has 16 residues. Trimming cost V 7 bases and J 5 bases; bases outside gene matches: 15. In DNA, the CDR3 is TGTGCCAGCAAGCGAAAAGCTGGGACAGGGAGTGACGAGCAGTACTTC. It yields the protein CASKRKAGTGSDEQYF.

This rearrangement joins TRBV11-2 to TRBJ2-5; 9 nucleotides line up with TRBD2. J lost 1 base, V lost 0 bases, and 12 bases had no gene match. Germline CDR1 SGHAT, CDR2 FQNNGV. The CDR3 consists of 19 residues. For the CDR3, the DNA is TGTGCCAGCAGCTTAGATGGGCGGGGGGGCCCCCCCTCCCAAGAGACCCAGTACTTC. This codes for CASSLDGRGGPPSQETQYF.